What follows are 14 T cell receptor gamma chains derived from one specimen sequenced in a study of gamma delta lymphoproliferative disorders and STAT genes. Genomic DNA from isolated PBMCs served as the sequencing template. TCRdb reprocessed the multiplex PCR reads through CATT. The sample has over a thousand gamma-chain clones, about 28% seen once. Sequenced material: blood. The source of these receptors is a human donor in good health.

The chain couples TRGV2 to TRGJ1 or TRGJ2. The J gene, missing from TCRdb, was assigned here through DNA to germline matching. Germline V gives CDR1 EGSNGY, CDR2 YDSYNSKV. This CDR3 spans 14 amino acids. V lost 0 bases to trimming and J lost 3 bases; unmatched junction nucleotides: 5. The CDR3 DNA reads as TGTGCCACCTGGGACGGGCTGGCTTATTATAAGAAACTCTTT. It specifies CATWDGLAYYKKLF.

In its sample, this clone ranks as medium-sized. It is unclear where the CDR3 begins or ends on the DNA, so no DNA is shown, and the CDR3 is as TCRdb lists it. Other DNA sequences within the sample encode an identical CDR3. TRGV11 is the V gene, and the J gene was not called. TRGV11 is an ORF for which the function is uncertain. The CDR3 length equals 20 residues, ends included. The CDR3: CACWIKRIIIRNSLAVEQHF.

Relative to its sample, this clone is medium-sized. V gene TRGV5 combines with J gene TRGJ1 or TRGJ2. The J gene comes from matching the DNA to germline here; TCRdb lacks it. The germline CDR1 and CDR2 sequences are VINAFY and YDVSNSKD. The CDR3 has 11 residues. J gave up 7 bases and V 6 bases, and 6 bases lay outside the gene matches. CDR3 sequence: CATWWGYKKLF. DNA for the CDR3: TGTGCCACCTGGTGGGGGTATAAGAAACTCTTT.

In its sample, this clone ranks as large (0.1 to 1%). V and J are TRGV10 and TRGJ1 or TRGJ2. TCRdb leaves out the J gene; it was filled in here by matching the DNA to germline. TRGV10 is placed among ORFs of uncertain function. Trimming took 8 bases from V and 9 from J; bases not matched to a gene: 14. This CDR3 spans 13 amino acids. The CDR3 bases are TGTGCTGCGTGGAACCCTTCGGGGGGTAAGAAACTCTTT. Translating it yields CAAWNPSGGKKLF.

Relative to its sample, this clone is large. The genes are TRGV4 and TRGJP1. Here the J gene came from matching the DNA to germline, since TCRdb omits it. Germline-derived CDR1 and CDR2 are EGSTGY and YDSYTSSV. The CDR3 spans 11 residues. J lost 8 bases, V lost 5 bases, and 2 bases had no gene match. The CDR3 coding sequence is TGTGCCACCTGGGGAGGTTGGTTCAAGATATTT. Translated, it gives CATWGGWFKIF.

This clone is medium-sized within its sample. The V and J genes are TRGV9 and TRGJP. The J gene, missing from TCRdb, was assigned here through DNA to germline matching. Germline V lookup: CDR1 GITISATS, CDR2 ISYDGTV (reference sequence). The CDR3 sequence is 16 residues long. V was clipped by 3 bases and J by 3 bases; unmatched bases: 2. CDR3 bases: TGTGCCTTGTGGGAGTCGCAAGAGTTGGGCAAAAAAATCAAGGTATTT. Translating gives CALWESQELGKKIKVF.

The J gene is TRGJP1, the V gene TRGV8. As TCRdb names no J gene, one was assigned here on the basis of a DNA match to germline. This CDR3 comprises 17 residues. With V trimmed by 2 bases and J by 4 bases, 13 bases remained unmatched. Germline assignment: CDR1 VENAVY and CDR2 YDSYNSRV. CDR3 protein: CATWDTRIGDTGWFKIF. As DNA, the CDR3 is TGTGCCACCTGGGATACTAGAATCGGGGACACTGGTTGGTTCAAGATATTT.

The CDR3: CACWMDYYKKLF. The DNA of the CDR3 is TGTGCCTGCTGGATGGATTATTATAAGAAACTCTTT. The chain carries TRGV11 and TRGJ1 or TRGJ2. TCRdb is silent on the J gene; assignment here came from matching the DNA to germline. TRGV11 is given ORF status, its function remaining uncertain. The length of the CDR3 is 12 residues. Unmatched junction bases numbered 2, after V lost 7 bases and J lost 2 bases.

This clone is medium-sized by share. The chain recombines TRGV3 with TRGJ1 or TRGJ2. TCRdb leaves out the J gene; it was filled in here by matching the DNA to germline. Germline V gene sequence: CDR1 VTNTFY, CDR2 YDVSTARD (reference sequence). This CDR3 is 12 amino acids long. V lost 3 bases and J lost 7; bases outside the gene matches: 6. The CDR3 DNA reads TGTGCCACCTGGGACCTGGGATATAAGAAACTCTTT. Translation: CATWDLGYKKLF.

V usage is TRGV10 and J usage is TRGJP2. As TCRdb names no J gene, one was assigned here on the basis of a DNA match to germline. TRGV10 is recorded as an ORF, its role being uncertain. The trim removed 8 bases at V and 3 bases at J, leaving 7 bases unmatched. CDR3 length equals 14 residues. The CDR3 is CAAWDKRSDWIKTF. The CDR3 nucleotides read TGTGCTGCGTGGGATAAACGTAGTGATTGGATCAAGACGTTT.

This clone counts as medium-sized. The DNA for the CDR3 is TGTGCCACCTGGGACAGGCGGTATTCTTATTATAAGAAACTCTTT. Translated, it gives CATWDRRYSYYKKLF. The J gene is TRGJ1 or TRGJ2, the V gene TRGV5. Here the J gene came from matching the DNA to germline, since TCRdb omits it. The V and J ends lost 0 bases and 3 bases, in that order; junction bases with no gene match: 8. CDR3 length: 15 residues. Germline CDR1 VINAFY, CDR2 YDVSNSKD.

This clone is large within its sample. V and J are TRGV8 and TRGJ1 or TRGJ2. No J gene was available from TCRdb, and it was assigned here by a germline match of the DNA. V lost 3 bases, J lost 12 bases, and 8 bases stayed unmatched. The germline CDR1 and CDR2 sequences are VENAVY and YDSYNSRV. The CDR3 totals 11 residues. The CDR3 protein is CATWDPPMKLF. The DNA of the CDR3 is TGTGCCACCTGGGATCCCCCTATGAAACTCTTT.

On this clone itself: Because the CDR3's place on the DNA is in doubt, the DNA is left out and the CDR3 is given as listed by TCRdb. V gene assignment gives TRGV3, but the J gene was left uncalled. Germline CDR1 and CDR2: VTNTFY and YDVSTARD (reference sequence). The CDR3 length equals 17 residues, ends included. CDR3 loop: CATWDHLRNSLAVEQHF.

This clone is judged medium-sized. The V call is TRGV9, the J call TRGJP. No J gene was available from TCRdb, and it was assigned here by a germline match of the DNA. Germline CDR1 GITISATS, CDR2 ISYDGTV (reference sequence). Trimming at V came to 2 bases and at J to 3 bases, leaving 7 bases not matched to a gene. There are 18 residues in the CDR3. CDR3 residues: CALWEAQVQELGKKIKVF. DNA of the CDR3: TGTGCCTTGTGGGAGGCGCAGGTGCAAGAGTTGGGCAAAAAAATCAAGGTATTT.